This T cell receptor (beta chain) was identified in a study of T cell changes during pregnancy in multiple sclerosis. The repertoire was sequenced with immunoSEQ multiplex PCR; TCRdb's copy has only in-frame clones and lacks some. The data show some 30,000 clones, with around nine tenths seen just once and around 7% held by the top ten. The V gene end was trimmed by 4 bases and the J gene end by 3 bases; junction bases not matched to a gene: 6. CDR1 is SGHAT and CDR2 is FQNNGV in the germline V gene. The CDR3 extends over 14 amino acids. J is TRBJ2-7 and V is TRBV11-2; 7 nucleotides match TRBD1. The sequencing here drew on CD8+ T cells from peripheral blood mononuclear cells, taken after pregnancy. The receptor comes from a female donor with multiple sclerosis, enrolled in a pregnancy study. The DNA of the CDR3 is TGTGCCAGCAGCTCCGATAGACAGGGCTACGAGCAGTACTTC. The encoded protein is CASSSDRQGYEQYF.